This T cell receptor (beta chain) is drawn from a study of control samples from healthy donors and cancer patients. This table comes from immunoSEQ multiplex PCR, and its TCRdb copy is limited to in-frame clones, with some not included. This sample has more than 15,000 clones; more than 70% occur once, and the top ten carry more than 8%. V lost 3 bases to trimming and J lost 7 bases, with 12 bases between them. The germline gives CDR1 SGHNT, CDR2 YENEEA. The CDR3 covers 14 residues. The origin of this receptor is a woman aged 55-75 years with head and neck cancer. V gene TRBV11-3 combines with J gene TRBJ1-4, with a tentative D call TRBD1 (5 bases). Specimen: PBMCs. The chain's CDR3 is CASSFGGYGEKLFF. CDR3 DNA: TGTGCCAGCAGCTTCGGGGGGTACGGTGAAAAACTGTTTTTT.